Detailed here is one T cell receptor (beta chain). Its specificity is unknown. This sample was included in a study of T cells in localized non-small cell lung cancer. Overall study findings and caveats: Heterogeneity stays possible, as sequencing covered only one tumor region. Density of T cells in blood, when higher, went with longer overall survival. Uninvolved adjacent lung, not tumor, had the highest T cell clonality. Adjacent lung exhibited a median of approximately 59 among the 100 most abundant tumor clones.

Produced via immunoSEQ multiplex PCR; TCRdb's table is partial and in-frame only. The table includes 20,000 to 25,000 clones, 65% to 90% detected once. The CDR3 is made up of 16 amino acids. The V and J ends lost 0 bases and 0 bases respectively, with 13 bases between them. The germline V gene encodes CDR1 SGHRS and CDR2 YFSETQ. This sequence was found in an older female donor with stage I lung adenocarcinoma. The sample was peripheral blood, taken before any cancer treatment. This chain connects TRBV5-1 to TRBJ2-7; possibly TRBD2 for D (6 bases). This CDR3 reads CASSLAGDTSSYEQYF. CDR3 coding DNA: TGCGCCAGCAGCTTGGCGGGAGACACGAGCTCCTACGAGCAGTACTTC.